This TCR beta chain was profiled in a study of response to subunit inactivated influenza vaccine. Each CDR3 protein gets one entry after TCRdb re-called the RT-PCR reads with MiXCR. The repertoire includes 300,000 to 350,000 distinct CDR3 sequences, approximately 20% of them detected once, and about 9.3% sits in the top ten. Trimming pared 2 bases from V and 9 bases from J, leaving 13 bases between. There are 12 residues in the CDR3. The V gene's germline CDR1 is GTSNPN and CDR2 SVGIG (reference sequence). In its sample, this clonotype was seen a few times. Its antigen is undetermined. Study results and caveats: With each seasonal influenza vaccination, the authors suggested, few new T cells are recruited.

The sample consisted of PBMCs from blood, taken less than 22 months after vaccination. This TCR came from a man aged 50 to 75 who received an inactivated influenza vaccine. V usage is TRBV30 and J usage is TRBJ1-2, with unresolved D. The CDR3 region has the DNA TGTGCCTGGAGTCCTCGATCAGATAGCTACACCTTC. Protein product: CAWSPRSDSYTF.